The subject of this entry is one T cell receptor beta chain. Its specificity is not known. The data were obtained in a study of early T cells in non-severe SARS-CoV-2 infection. About the study: Sequenced material consisted of bulk RNA (from unsorted whole blood), and chains were unpaired. Study-level results: The VDJdb matching leaned toward anti-spike CD8 responses and overlooked private and CD4 specificities.

The germline V gene encodes CDR1 SGHTA and CDR2 FQGNSA. V shed 5 bases, J shed 0 bases, and the junction held 4 bases outside the gene matches. The CDR3 runs 15 residues. Researchers tagged individual cDNA molecules with unique molecular identifiers. TCRdb reprocessed the 5' RACE reads with MiXCR, giving one entry per CDR3 protein. The sample includes about 26,000 distinct CDR3 sequences, roughly 4.6% of them seen just once. The chain has TRBV7-2 and TRBJ1-3, with 7 nucleotides matching TRBD1. This receptor was identified in an adult who was a healthcare worker with PCR-confirmed SARS-CoV-2 infection or an uninfected control (not recorded which). The sequencing sample was made of whole blood. CDR3 nucleotide sequence: TGTGCCAGCAGCGTGACAGGGTTCTCTGGAAACACCATATATTTT. This sequence encodes CASSVTGFSGNTIYF.